Listed below are T cell receptor beta chains from one sample, sequenced in a study of identical twins. Each CDR3 protein is one row after TCRdb ran MiXCR on the 5' RACE reads. The sample lists some 760,000 distinct CDR3 sequences, about 20% occurring once. These data are also associated with another study on T cells expressing NK-cell markers.

Sequencing was carried out using PBMCs. These receptors originate from a woman aged 18 to 35 in good health. The CDR3 runs from the conserved cysteine through the conserved F or W. A D gene is named only where the DNA matches it firmly. Part of the rows lack a size; the others show once, few, many or a class for expanded clones.

J | size | V | D | CDR3 | DNA
TRBJ2-1 | . | TRBV7-9 | . | CASSFARGLGSYNEQFF | TGTGCCAGCAGCTTCGCTCGGGGCTTAGGGTCCTACAATGAGCAGTTCTTC
TRBJ2-6 | . | TRBV7-2 | TRBD1 | CASSKTGGPGANVLTF | TGTGCCAGCAGTAAAACAGGGGGCCCTGGGGCCAACGTCCTGACTTTC
TRBJ2-1 | . | TRBV5-1 | TRBD2 | CASSSVAGGLYEQFF | TGCGCCAGCAGCTCAGTAGCGGGGGGGCTGTATGAGCAGTTCTTC
TRBJ2-3 | few | TRBV7-9 | . | CASSLAAGSEDTQYF | TGTGCCAGCAGCTTAGCTGCAGGTTCGGAAGATACGCAGTATTTT
TRBJ1-5 | . | TRBV5-1 | . | CASRLGGYSNQPQHF | TGCGCCAGCAGATTGGGAGGATATAGCAATCAGCCCCAGCATTTT
TRBJ2-3 | many | TRBV12-3/TRBV12-4 | . | CASTLQVGDTQYF | TGTGCCAGCACCTTGCAGGTCGGAGATACGCAGTATTTT
TRBJ2-7 | . | TRBV12-3/TRBV12-4 | . | CASSSASSFSYEQYF | TGTGCCAGCAGTTCCGCCTCTTCCTTTTCCTACGAGCAGTACTTC
TRBJ2-5 | . | TRBV20-1 | TRBD2 | CSARASGSRQETQYF | TGCAGTGCTAGGGCGAGCGGGAGCAGACAAGAGACCCAGTACTTC
TRBJ2-6 | few | TRBV5-1 | . | CASSVEGDGANVLTF | TGCGCCAGCAGCGTGGAGGGGGATGGGGCCAACGTCCTGACTTTC
TRBJ2-7 | . | TRBV7-6 | . | CASSLEKRHAGEQYF | TGTGCCAGCAGCTTAGAAAAGCGCCACGCGGGCGAGCAGTACTTC
TRBJ2-2 | . | TRBV5-1 | . | CASSWRDSTTGELFF | TGCGCCAGCAGCTGGCGGGACTCCACAACCGGGGAGCTGTTTTTT
TRBJ2-7 | . | TRBV3-1 | . | CASSHGWRPHEQYF | TGTGCCAGCAGCCACGGATGGCGGCCCCACGAGCAGTACTTC
TRBJ2-7 | few | TRBV6-1 | TRBD1 | CASKDPGQGDNEQYF | TGTGCCAGCAAAGACCCGGGACAGGGGGATAACGAGCAGTACTTC
TRBJ2-1 | few | TRBV29-1 | . | CSVEFAYNEQFF | TGCAGCGTTGAATTTGCGTACAATGAGCAGTTCTTC
TRBJ1-2 | . | TRBV6-6 | TRBD1 | CAGEQGVSYTF | TGTGCCGGGGAACAGGGGGTTAGCTACACCTTC
TRBJ2-1 | few | TRBV12-3/TRBV12-4 | TRBD1 | CASSRQGARWNEQFF | TGTGCCAGCAGCCGACAGGGGGCGCGGTGGAATGAGCAGTTCTTC
TRBJ2-7 | . | TRBV13 | TRBD2 | CASSTRTGTSGRRYETTNEQYF | TGTGCCAGCAGCACGAGGACCGGGACTAGCGGGAGACGCTACGAAACTACGAACGAGCAGTACTTC
TRBJ2-7 | . | TRBV5-6 | . | CAISQGLIYEQYF | TGTGCCATCAGCCAGGGACTGATATACGAGCAGTACTTC
TRBJ2-7 | . | TRBV29-1 | . | CSVSYLSDSKSHEQYF | TGCAGCGTGAGTTACCTTTCGGACAGTAAAAGCCACGAGCAGTACTTC
TRBJ2-7 | many | TRBV25-1 | . | CATHSSRENSYEQYF | TGTGCCACGCACAGCTCCAGGGAAAACTCCTACGAGCAGTACTTC
TRBJ2-7 | few | TRBV12-3/TRBV12-4 | . | CASSLSRGQQYF | TGTGCCAGCAGTTTAAGTAGGGGTCAGCAGTACTTC
TRBJ2-7 | . | TRBV29-1 | . | CSGIDENAYEQYF | TGCAGCGGAATAGATGAGAACGCCTACGAGCAGTACTTC
TRBJ2-6 | few | TRBV15 | TRBD1 | CATSPDRGSGANVLTF | TGTGCCACCAGCCCGGACAGGGGATCTGGGGCCAACGTCCTGACTTTC
TRBJ1-2 | . | TRBV18 | . | CASSPPSRVYGYTF | TGTGCCAGCTCACCACCCTCAAGGGTCTATGGCTACACCTTC
TRBJ1-1 | . | TRBV6-5 | . | CASSYRIAGLNTEAFF | TGTGCCAGCAGTTATCGCATTGCAGGATTGAACACTGAAGCTTTCTTT
TRBJ2-1 | many | TRBV12-3/TRBV12-4 | TRBD2 | CASSLIAGGYNEQFF | TGTGCCAGCAGTCTTATAGCGGGAGGGTACAATGAGCAGTTCTTC
TRBJ2-2 | . | TRBV10-1 | . | CASSEQRAGELFF | TGCGCCAGCTCAGAACAGCGGGCCGGGGAGCTGTTTTTT